The 16 T cell receptor beta chains in this list originate from one sample, sequenced in a study of T cell repertoires in cytomegalovirus infection. Which antigens these TCRs recognize remains unknown. TCRdb reanalysed the reads using MiXCR and keeps one entry per CDR3 protein. The profile shows about 830,000 distinct CDR3 sequences, about 30% of them singletons. This material consisted of cultured CD8+ T cells from PBMCs, taken from culture after CMV antigen stimulation. The receptors shown here come from a human donor in good health (CMV status not recorded). Some clones in this sample may be carry-over from other donors' samples.

The chain joins TRBV27 to TRBJ2-1; TRBD2 might be the D (6 bases). CDR3 size: 13 residues. The V end was cut by 8 bases, the J end by 0 bases, with 8 bases between. Per germline, CDR1 MNHEY and CDR2 SMNVEV (reference sequence). CDR3: CASRRDSYNEQFF. The CDR3 coding sequence is TGTGCCAGCCGGCGGGACTCCTACAATGAGCAGTTCTTC.

The V gene is TRBV12-3 or TRBV12-4, the J gene TRBJ2-7; possibly TRBD1 or TRBD2 for D (5 bases each). This CDR3 has 16 amino acids. The V gene lost 3 bases and the J gene lost 0 bases, with 15 bases spanning the gap. The CDR3, as DNA: TGTGCCAGCAGTTTGGGGATAGGGGACCTCTCCTACGAGCAGTACTTC. This gives the protein CASSLGIGDLSYEQYF.

V gene TRBV7-6 combines with J gene TRBJ1-4; TRBD1 aligns across 10 bases. CDR1 is SGHVS and CDR2 is FNYEAQ in the germline V gene. Losses at the gene ends were 5 bases for V and 4 bases for J; bases not matched to a gene: 7. The CDR3 covers 16 residues. CDR3 sequence (DNA): TGTGCCAGCAGCCCGGACAGGGGGTGGAATAATGAAAAACTGTTTTTT. Its translation is CASSPDRGWNNEKLFF.

This clonotype has a handful of counts. The rearrangement uses TRBV20-1 and TRBJ2-7; no reliable D call. Trimming pared 0 bases from V and 2 bases from J, leaving 8 bases between. From germline, CDR1 is DFQATT and CDR2 SNEGSKA (reference sequence). The CDR3 spans 13 residues. The CDR3 loop reads CSAREASTYEQYV. DNA of the CDR3: TGCAGTGCTAGAGAGGCATCTACCTACGAGCAGTACGTC.

V usage is TRBV18 and J usage is TRBJ2-3; either TRBD1 or TRBD2 may supply D (5 bases each). Trimming left V 0 bases short and J 0 bases short, with 7 bases between. From germline, CDR1 is KGHSH and CDR2 LQKENI. The CDR3 totals 15 residues. CDR3 amino acids: CASSPPGDSTDTQYF. In DNA form, the CDR3 reads TGTGCCAGCTCACCACCGGGGGACAGCACAGATACGCAGTATTTT.

This clonotype was detected only a few times. The chain is built from TRBV7-9 and TRBJ1-2; perhaps TRBD1 as D (5 bases). Trimming cost V 5 bases and J 4 bases, with 11 bases left between them. CDR1 SEHNR and CDR2 FQNEAQ come from the germline V gene (reference sequence). The CDR3 sequence is 13 residues long. This CDR3 reads CASSGRVSYGYTF. CDR3 sequence (DNA): TGTGCCAGCAGCGGCAGGGTGTCCTATGGCTACACCTTC.

The chain employs TRBV11-3 and TRBJ2-1; 11 bases map to TRBD1. The length of the CDR3 is 13 residues. V trimming: 1 base; J trimming: 14 bases; junction bases outside the gene matches: 4. The germline gives CDR1 SGHNT, CDR2 YENEEA. The CDR3 nucleotides read TGTGCCAGCAGCTTAGGGACAGGGGGCAAGAAGTTCTTC. It translates to CASSLGTGGKKFF.

This clonotype was seen a few times. The V call is TRBV3-1, the J call TRBJ1-2; no firm D call. V lost 0 bases to trimming and J lost 0 bases, with 8 bases between them. Germline CDR1 is LGHDT and CDR2 is YNNKEL (reference sequence). The CDR3 covers 15 residues. The DNA of the CDR3 is TGTGCCAGCAGCCAAGATCCGAGCCCTAACTATGGCTACACCTTC. Its translation: CASSQDPSPNYGYTF.

This clonotype has only a few counts. The gene calls are TRBV7-9 and TRBJ2-1; D gene uncertain. Trimming shortened V by 5 bases and J by 3 bases, and 17 bases separated the two germline ends. The CDR3 consists of 16 residues. Germline values: CDR1 SEHNR, CDR2 FQNEAQ (reference sequence). The CDR3 sequence: CASSPKGGVNYNEQFF. The CDR3 DNA follows: TGTGCCAGCAGCCCCAAGGGTGGGGTGAACTACAATGAGCAGTTCTTC.

In its sample, this clonotype was seen a few times. The chain employs TRBV12-3 or TRBV12-4 and TRBJ1-2; D is perhaps TRBD1 (6 bases). CDR3 length: 14 amino acids. Between the trimmed V and J ends, which lost 7 bases and 4 bases, there was a span of 16 bases. The CDR3, as DNA: TGTGCCAGCACCCCGAGACAAGGGGGCTATGGCTACACCTTC. Amino acid sequence: CASTPRQGGYGYTF.

Only a few counts were recorded for this clonotype. This chain uses TRBV10-3 with TRBJ2-7; D is undetermined. V lost 4 bases and J 2 bases, leaving 15 bases between the germline ends. Germline V CDR1 and CDR2: ENHRY, SYGVKD. The CDR3 loop spans 15 amino acids. The CDR3 region is CAISVEGRAPYEQYF. CDR3 coding DNA: TGTGCCATCAGTGTTGAAGGTCGGGCCCCCTACGAGCAGTACTTC.

This clonotype was counted between two and nine times. The chain carries TRBV6-6 and TRBJ1-5; 8 nucleotides align to TRBD1. CDR3 length equals 15 residues. The germline gives CDR1 MNHNY, CDR2 SVGAGI (reference sequence). Trimming at V came to 2 bases and at J to 6 bases, leaving 6 bases not matched to a gene. Here the CDR3 DNA reads TGTGCCAGCAGTTACCCAGGGGGCTCGAGTCAGCCCCAGCATTTT. This encodes CASSYPGGSSQPQHF.

This clonotype was seen a handful of times. The V call is TRBV11-3, the J call TRBJ2-1, with a possible D match to TRBD1 (6 bases). The V end was cut by 1 base, the J end by 9 bases, with 10 bases between. The CDR3 loop spans 13 amino acids. Germline loops: CDR1 SGHNT, CDR2 YENEEA. The CDR3 spells CASSLAAGAEQFF. CDR3 sequence (DNA): TGTGCCAGCAGCTTAGCGGCAGGGGCTGAGCAGTTCTTC. Looking up the rest from reference TRBV11-3 and TRBJ2-1 gives the full variable domain: EAGVVQSPRYKIIEKKQPVAFWCNPISGHNTLYWYLQNLGQGPELLIRYENEEAVDDSQLPKDRFSAERLKGVDSTLKIQPAELGDSAVYLCASSLAAGAEQFFGPGTRLTVL.

This clonotype turned up a few times. The chain carries TRBV20-1 and TRBJ1-1; 9 positions agree with TRBD1. V shed 3 bases and J 2 bases; nucleotides not matched to a gene: 7. Germline V gene data show CDR1 as DFQATT and CDR2 as SNEGSKA (reference sequence). The CDR3 sequence is 15 residues long. The CDR3 region is CSASPGTGFNTEAFF. The CDR3, as DNA: TGCAGTGCTAGTCCCGGGACAGGGTTTAACACTGAAGCTTTCTTT.

The chain combines TRBV4-3 with TRBJ2-1; D perhaps matches TRBD2 (7 bases). From germline, CDR1 is LGHNA and CDR2 YSLEER. CDR3 length: 17 amino acids. V shed 0 bases and J shed 3 bases, with 15 bases lying between them. CDR3 amino acids: CASSQDMTGGLYNEQFF. As DNA, the CDR3 is TGCGCCAGCAGCCAAGACATGACGGGGGGCCTCTACAATGAGCAGTTCTTC.

There are a few counts of this clonotype. The chain employs TRBV27 and TRBJ2-1, with 10 nucleotides matching TRBD2. CDR3 length: 15 amino acids. Germline V gene lookup returns CDR1 MNHEY and CDR2 SMNVEV (reference sequence). V dropped 6 bases and J dropped 7; count of bases not matched to a gene: 9. The CDR3 bases are TGTGCCAGCAGGCCCGGGACTAGCGCGAAGAATGAGCAGTTCTTC. Its protein product is CASRPGTSAKNEQFF.